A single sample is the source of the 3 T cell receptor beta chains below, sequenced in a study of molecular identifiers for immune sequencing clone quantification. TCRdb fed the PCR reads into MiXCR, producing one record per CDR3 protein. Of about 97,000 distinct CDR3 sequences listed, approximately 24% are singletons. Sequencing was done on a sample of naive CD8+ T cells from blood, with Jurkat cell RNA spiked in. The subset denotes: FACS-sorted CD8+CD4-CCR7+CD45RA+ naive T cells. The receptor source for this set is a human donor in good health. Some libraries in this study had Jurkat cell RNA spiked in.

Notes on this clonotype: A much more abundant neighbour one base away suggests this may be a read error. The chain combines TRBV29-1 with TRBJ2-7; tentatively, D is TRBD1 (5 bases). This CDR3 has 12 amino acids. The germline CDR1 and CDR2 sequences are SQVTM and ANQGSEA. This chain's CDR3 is CSIEDKHYEQYF. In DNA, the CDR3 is TGCAGCATTGAGGACAAGCACTACGAGCAGTACTTC.

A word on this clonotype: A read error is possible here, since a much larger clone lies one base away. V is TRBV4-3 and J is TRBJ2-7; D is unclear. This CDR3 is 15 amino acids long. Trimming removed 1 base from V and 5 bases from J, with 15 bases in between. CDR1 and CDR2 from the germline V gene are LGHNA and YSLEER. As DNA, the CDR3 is TGCGCCAGCAGCCAAGTCGATGGCGTGACCCACGAGCAGTACTTC. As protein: CASSQVDGVTHEQYF.

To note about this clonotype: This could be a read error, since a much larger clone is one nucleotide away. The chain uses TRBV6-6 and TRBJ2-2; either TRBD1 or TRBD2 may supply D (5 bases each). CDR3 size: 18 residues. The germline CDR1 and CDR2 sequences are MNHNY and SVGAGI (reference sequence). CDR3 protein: CASSYPKDMTVNTGELYF. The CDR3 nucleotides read TGTGCCAGCAGTTACCCTAAGGACATGACGGTGAACACCGGGGAGCTGTATTTT.